This T cell receptor (beta chain) was identified in a study of T cell repertoires in cytomegalovirus infection. Turning to the study itself: Carrying CMV and the relevant HLA type showed in public TCR beta signatures.

J lost 0 bases, V lost 5 bases, and 7 bases had no gene match. CDR3 length: 14 residues. Germline CDR1 DFQATT, CDR2 SNEGSKA (reference sequence). Notes on the study in general: Cumulated frequencies of public TCR beta families served to identify carriers of CMV plus the relevant HLA. Within the response measured ex vivo, HLA-C-restricted CMV-specific TCR beta clonotypes were dominant.

Remarks on this clonotype: The antigen is unknown.

In TCRdb, the reads were re-called with MiXCR into one record per CDR3 protein. In the table there are about 740,000 distinct CDR3 sequences, roughly 36% of which are singletons. The chain links TRBV20-1 to TRBJ2-7; TRBD2 agrees at 7 bases. The TCR sequence derives from a human donor in good health (CMV status not recorded). Some clones in this sample may be carry-over from other donors' samples. Sequencing was performed on PBMCs. CDR3: CSALSAGFSYEQYF. The DNA of the CDR3 is TGCAGTGCTCTTTCAGCGGGGTTCTCCTACGAGCAGTACTTC.